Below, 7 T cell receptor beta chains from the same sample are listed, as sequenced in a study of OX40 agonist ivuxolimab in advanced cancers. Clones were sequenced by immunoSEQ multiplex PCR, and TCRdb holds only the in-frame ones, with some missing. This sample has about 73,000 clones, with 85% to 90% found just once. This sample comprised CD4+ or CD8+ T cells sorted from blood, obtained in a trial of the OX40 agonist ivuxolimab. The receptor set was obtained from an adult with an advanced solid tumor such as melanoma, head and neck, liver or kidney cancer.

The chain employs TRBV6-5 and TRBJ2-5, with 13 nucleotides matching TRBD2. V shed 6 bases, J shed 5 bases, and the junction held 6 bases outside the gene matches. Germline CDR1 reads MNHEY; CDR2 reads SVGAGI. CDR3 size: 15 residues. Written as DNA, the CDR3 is TGTGCCAGCAGGCCACTAGCGGGAGGGATGGAGACCCAGTACTTC. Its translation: CASRPLAGGMETQYF.

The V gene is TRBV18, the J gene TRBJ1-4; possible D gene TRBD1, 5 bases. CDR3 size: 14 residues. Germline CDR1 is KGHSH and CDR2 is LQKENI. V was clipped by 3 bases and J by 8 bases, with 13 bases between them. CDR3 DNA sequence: TGTGCCAGCTCACCCCCCGGGGCCGGGGAAAAACTGTTTTTT. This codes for CASSPPGAGEKLFF. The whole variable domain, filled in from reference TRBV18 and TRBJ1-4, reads NAGVMQNPRHLVRRRGQEARLRCSPMKGHSHVYWYRQLPEEGLKFMVYLQKENIIDESGMPKERFSAEFPKEGPSILRIQQVVRGDSAAYFCASSPPGAGEKLFFGSGTQLSVL.

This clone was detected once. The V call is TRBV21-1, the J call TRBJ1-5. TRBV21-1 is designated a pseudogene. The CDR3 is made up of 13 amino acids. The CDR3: CASSKGENQPQHF. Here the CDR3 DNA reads TGTGCCAGCAGCAAAGGAGAGAATCAGCCCCAGCATTTT.

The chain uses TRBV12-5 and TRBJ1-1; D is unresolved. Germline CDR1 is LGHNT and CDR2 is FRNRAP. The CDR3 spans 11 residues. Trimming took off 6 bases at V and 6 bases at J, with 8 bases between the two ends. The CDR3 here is CASGSFAEAFF. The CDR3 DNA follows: TGTGCTAGTGGCTCCTTCGCTGAAGCTTTCTTT.

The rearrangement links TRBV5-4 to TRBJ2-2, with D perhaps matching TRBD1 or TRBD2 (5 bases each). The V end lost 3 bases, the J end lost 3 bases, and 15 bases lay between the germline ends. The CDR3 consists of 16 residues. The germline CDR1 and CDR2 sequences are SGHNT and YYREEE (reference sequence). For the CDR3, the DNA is TGTGCCAGCAGCTCGCTGACGGGACGGTACACCGGGGAGCTGTTTTTT. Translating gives CASSSLTGRYTGELFF.

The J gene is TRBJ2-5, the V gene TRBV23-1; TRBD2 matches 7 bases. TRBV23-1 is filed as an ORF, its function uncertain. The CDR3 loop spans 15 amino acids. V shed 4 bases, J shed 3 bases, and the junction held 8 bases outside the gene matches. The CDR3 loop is CASSRRGRSEETQYF. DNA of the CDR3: TGCGCCAGCAGTCGACGCGGGAGAAGTGAAGAGACCCAGTACTTC.

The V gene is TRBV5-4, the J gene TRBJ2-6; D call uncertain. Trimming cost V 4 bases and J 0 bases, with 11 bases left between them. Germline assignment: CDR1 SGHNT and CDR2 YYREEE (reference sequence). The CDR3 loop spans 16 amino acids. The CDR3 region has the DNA TGTGCCAGCAGCATCGGCGTTGGCTCTGGGGCCAACGTCCTGACTTTC. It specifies CASSIGVGSGANVLTF.